The sequence of this T cell receptor (beta chain) was determined in a study of T-cell reconstitution after alpha-beta-depleted transplantation in children. The CDR3 loop spans 15 amino acids. V was clipped by 0 bases and J by 1 base, with 8 bases between them. CDR1 and CDR2 from the germline V gene are MNHEY and SVGAGI. A TCRbeta library incorporating unique molecular identifiers was prepared. TCRdb ran MiXCR on the PCR reads and lists one entry per CDR3 protein. Among 440,000 or so distinct CDR3 sequences listed, approximately 11% were seen once. This chain uses TRBV6-5 with TRBJ2-3, with D possibly matching TRBD2 (6 bases). The sequenced sample was PBMCs from the stem cell graft donor, obtained from the stem cell graft. The TCR sequence derives from a human donor who donated a stem cell graft to a child with acute myeloid leukemia. In nucleotides, the CDR3 is TGTGCCAGCAGTTACTCGGGGGAGGGCACAGATACGCAGTATTTT. This codes for CASSYSGEGTDTQYF.